Below are 9 T cell receptor beta chains sequenced from a single sample in a study of early stage breast cancer tumors. TCRdb's copy holds only in-frame clones and misses some; the assay was immunoSEQ multiplex PCR. The repertoire holds about 72,000 clones, with roughly three quarters as singletons. Material: blood. Receptors were obtained from a person aged 55 to 69 with breast cancer.

The CDR3 DNA is TGTGCCAGCAGCTTGGAAGGGGGCGGGGTAGCGTGGACCTACGAGCAGTACTTC. Translating gives CASSLEGGGVAWTYEQYF. The chain is built from TRBV5-5 and TRBJ2-7; tentative D call: TRBD1 (7 bases). The CDR3 is 18 residues long. Germline lookup yields CDR1 SGHKS and CDR2 YYEKEE (reference sequence). Trimming cost V 0 bases and J 2 bases, with 21 bases left between them.

This chain joins TRBV10-2 and TRBJ1-1; perhaps TRBD1 as D (6 bases). Trimming cost V 2 bases and J 6 bases, with 16 bases left between them. The CDR3 sequence is 15 residues long. CDR1 and CDR2 from the germline V gene are WSHSY and SAAADI. The CDR3 DNA reads as TGCGCCAGCAGTGAGGGGGGGCGGGTTAGAGCTGAAGCTTTCTTT. This sequence encodes CASSEGGRVRAEAFF.

This clone turned up a few times. This CDR3 is CASSVGATNEKLFF. Written as DNA, the CDR3 is TGTGCCAGCAGCGTAGGGGCAACTAATGAAAAACTGTTTTTT. This rearrangement joins TRBV9 to TRBJ1-4; D is uncertain. The CDR3 runs 14 residues. Trimming cost V 0 bases and J 0 bases, with 3 bases left between them. Germline CDR1 and CDR2: SGDLS and YYNGEE.

In its sample, this clone was seen once. This sequence joins TRBV9 and TRBJ1-3; 9 positions agree with TRBD1. This CDR3 contains 15 residues. Germline V gives CDR1 SGDLS, CDR2 YYNGEE. With 2 bases clipped from V and 2 bases from J, the junction kept 2 bases outside the gene matches. CDR3 nucleotide sequence: TGTGCCAGCAGCGTCAGACAGGGGGCTGGAAACACCATATATTTT. It encodes CASSVRQGAGNTIYF. Variable domain in full (rest from reference TRBV9 and TRBJ1-3): DSGVTQTPKHLITATGQRVTLRCSPRSGDLSVYWYQQSLDQGLQFLIQYYNGEERAKGNILERFSAQQFPDLHSELNLSSLELGDSALYFCASSVRQGAGNTIYFGEGSWLTVV.

The V call is TRBV6-1, the J call TRBJ1-5, with D possibly being TRBD1 (5 bases). Trimming took 6 bases from V and 5 from J, leaving 17 bases between them. From germline, CDR1 is MNHNS and CDR2 SASEGT. This CDR3 is 15 amino acids long. The CDR3, as DNA: TGTGCCAGCAGGGGACTACTCAGGGATGATCAGCCCCAGCATTTT. It yields the protein CASRGLLRDDQPQHF.

This chain links TRBV7-9 with TRBJ1-5, with 8 bases lining up with TRBD1. The CDR3 extends over 14 amino acids. The V gene's germline CDR1 is SEHNR and CDR2 FQNEAQ (reference sequence). The V segment lost 4 bases and the J segment 5 bases; nucleotides outside the gene matches: 4. CDR3 amino acids: CASSSYRGDQPQHF. CDR3 nucleotides: TGTGCCAGCAGCTCATACAGGGGGGATCAGCCCCAGCATTTT.

This chain connects TRBV10-3 to TRBJ2-3; D may be TRBD2 (7 bases). The CDR3 length is 14 residues. The germline V and J ends were trimmed by 10 bases and 0 bases, with 14 bases remaining between them. Germline loops: CDR1 ENHRY, CDR2 SYGVKD. The CDR3 DNA reads TGTGCCACCCGGGGGGCCGGGAGCACAGATACGCAGTATTTT. Translating gives CATRGAGSTDTQYF.

The chain links TRBV7-9 to TRBJ2-1; no clear D gene. V gave up 5 bases and J gave up 2 bases, with 7 bases separating them. There are 13 residues in the CDR3. Germline V gene lookup returns CDR1 SEHNR and CDR2 FQNEAQ (reference sequence). CDR3 loop: CASSPLTYNEQFF. In DNA, the CDR3 is TGTGCCAGCAGCCCCCTAACCTACAATGAGCAGTTCTTC.

This chain links TRBV28 with TRBJ2-3; 10 bases are a match to TRBD2. Germline trimming cut 4 bases from V and 4 bases from J; bases unmatched to any gene: 8. Germline assignment: CDR1 MDHEN and CDR2 SYDVKM. The CDR3 is 16 residues long. CDR3 residues: CASSYSSGSGADTQYF. As DNA, the CDR3 is TGTGCCAGCAGTTACTCTAGCGGGAGCGGTGCAGATACGCAGTATTTT.